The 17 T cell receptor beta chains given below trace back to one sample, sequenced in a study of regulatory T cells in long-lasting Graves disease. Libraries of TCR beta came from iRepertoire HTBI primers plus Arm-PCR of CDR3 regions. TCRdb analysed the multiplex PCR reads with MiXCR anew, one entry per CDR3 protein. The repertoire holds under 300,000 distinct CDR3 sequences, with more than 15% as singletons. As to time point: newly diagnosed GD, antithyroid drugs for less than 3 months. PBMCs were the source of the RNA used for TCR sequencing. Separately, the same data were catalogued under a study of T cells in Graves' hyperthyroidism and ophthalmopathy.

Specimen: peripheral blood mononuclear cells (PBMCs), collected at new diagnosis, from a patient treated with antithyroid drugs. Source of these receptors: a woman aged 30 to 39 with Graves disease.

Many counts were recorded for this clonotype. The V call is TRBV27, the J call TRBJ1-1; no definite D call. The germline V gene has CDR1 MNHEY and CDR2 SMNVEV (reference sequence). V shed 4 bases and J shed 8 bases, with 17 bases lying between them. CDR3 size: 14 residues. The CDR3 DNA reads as TGTGCCAGCAGTTCTTTTGTACGAAAGAACGAAGCTTTCTTT. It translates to CASSSFVRKNEAFF.

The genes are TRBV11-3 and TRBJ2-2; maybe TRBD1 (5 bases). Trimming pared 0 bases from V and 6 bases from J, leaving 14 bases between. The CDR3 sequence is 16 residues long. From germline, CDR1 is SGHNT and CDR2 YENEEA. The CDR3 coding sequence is TGTGCCAGCAGCTTAGATGGCAGGGTTATATCCGGGGAGCTGTTTTTT. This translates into CASSLDGRVISGELFF.

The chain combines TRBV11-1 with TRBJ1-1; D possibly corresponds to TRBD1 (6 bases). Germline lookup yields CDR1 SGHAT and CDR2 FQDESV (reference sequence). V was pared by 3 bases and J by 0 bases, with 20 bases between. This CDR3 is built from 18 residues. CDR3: CASSFIAANRDMNTEAFF. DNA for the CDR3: TGTGCCAGCAGCTTTATCGCGGCAAACAGGGACATGAACACTGAAGCTTTCTTT.

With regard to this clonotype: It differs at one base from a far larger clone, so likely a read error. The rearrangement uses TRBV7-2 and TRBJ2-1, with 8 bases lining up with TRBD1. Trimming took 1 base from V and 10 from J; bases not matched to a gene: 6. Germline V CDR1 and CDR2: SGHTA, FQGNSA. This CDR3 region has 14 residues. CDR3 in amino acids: CASSLDQGAREQFF. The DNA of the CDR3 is TGTGCCAGCAGCTTAGATCAGGGGGCGCGGGAGCAGTTCTTC. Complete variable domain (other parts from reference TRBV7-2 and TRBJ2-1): GAGVSQSPSNKVTEKGKDVELRCDPISGHTALYWYRQSLGQGLEFLIYFQGNSAPDKSGLPSDRFSAERTGGSVSTLTIQRTQQEDSAVYLCASSLDQGAREQFFGPGTRLTVL.

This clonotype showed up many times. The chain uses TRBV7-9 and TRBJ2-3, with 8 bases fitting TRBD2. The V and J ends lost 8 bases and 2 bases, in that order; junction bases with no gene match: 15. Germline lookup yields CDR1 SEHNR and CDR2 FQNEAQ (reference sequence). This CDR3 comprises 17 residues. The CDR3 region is CASGETSAVSDTDTQYF. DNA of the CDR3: TGTGCCAGCGGGGAGACTAGCGCAGTATCTGACACAGATACGCAGTATTTT.

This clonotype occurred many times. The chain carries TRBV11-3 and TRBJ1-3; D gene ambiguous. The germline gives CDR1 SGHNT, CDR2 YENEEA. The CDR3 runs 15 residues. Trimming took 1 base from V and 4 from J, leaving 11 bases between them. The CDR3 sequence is CASSLGTYPGNTIYF. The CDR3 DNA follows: TGTGCCAGCAGCTTAGGGACCTACCCGGGAAACACCATATATTTT.

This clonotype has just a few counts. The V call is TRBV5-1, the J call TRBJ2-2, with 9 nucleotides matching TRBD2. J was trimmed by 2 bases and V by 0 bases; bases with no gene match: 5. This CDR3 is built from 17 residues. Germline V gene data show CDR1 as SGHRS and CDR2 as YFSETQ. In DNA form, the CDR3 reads TGCGCCAGCAGCTTGGGGCTAGCGGGGACTAACACCGGGGAGCTGTTTTTT. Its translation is CASSLGLAGTNTGELFF.

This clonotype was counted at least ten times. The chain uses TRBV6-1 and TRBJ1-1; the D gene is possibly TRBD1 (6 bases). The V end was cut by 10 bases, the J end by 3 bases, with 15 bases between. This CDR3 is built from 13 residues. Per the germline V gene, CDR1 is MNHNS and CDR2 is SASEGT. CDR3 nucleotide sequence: TGTGCCACCACCCGGGGGCCATACACTGAAGCTTTCTTT. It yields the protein CATTRGPYTEAFF.

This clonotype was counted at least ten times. The CDR3 sequence: CSAARGQGVTGELFF. The CDR3 DNA sequence: TGCAGCGCCGCAAGGGGCCAGGGCGTCACCGGGGAGCTGTTTTTT. The J gene is TRBJ2-2, the V gene TRBV29-1, with D perhaps TRBD1 (5 bases). Trimming pared 7 bases from V and 4 bases from J, leaving 19 bases between. The CDR3 consists of 15 residues. The germline V gene encodes CDR1 SQVTM and CDR2 ANQGSEA.

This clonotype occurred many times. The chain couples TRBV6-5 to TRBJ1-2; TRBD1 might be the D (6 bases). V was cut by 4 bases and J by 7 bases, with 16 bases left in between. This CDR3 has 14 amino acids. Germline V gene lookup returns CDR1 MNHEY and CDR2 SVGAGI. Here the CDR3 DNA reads TGTGCCAGCAGTTGGGATGGGGGGCAGGGTGGCTACACCTTC. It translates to CASSWDGGQGGYTF.

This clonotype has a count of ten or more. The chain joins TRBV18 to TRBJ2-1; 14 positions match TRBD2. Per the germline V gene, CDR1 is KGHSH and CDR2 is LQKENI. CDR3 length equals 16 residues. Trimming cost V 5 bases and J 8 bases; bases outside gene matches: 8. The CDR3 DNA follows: TGTGCCAGCTCAGAGACTAGCGGGGGGGCACTACATGAGCAGTTCTTC. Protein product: CASSETSGGALHEQFF.

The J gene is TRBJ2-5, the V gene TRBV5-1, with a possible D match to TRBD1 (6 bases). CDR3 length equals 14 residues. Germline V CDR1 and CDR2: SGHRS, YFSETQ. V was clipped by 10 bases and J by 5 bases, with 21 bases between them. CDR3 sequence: CARTTKGGRETQYF. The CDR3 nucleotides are TGCGCCCGCACAACTAAAGGGGGAAGGGAGACCCAGTACTTC.

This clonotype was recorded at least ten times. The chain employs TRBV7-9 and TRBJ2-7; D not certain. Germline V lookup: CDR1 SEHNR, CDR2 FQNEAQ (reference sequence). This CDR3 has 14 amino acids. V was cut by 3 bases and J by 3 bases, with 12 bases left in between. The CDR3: CASSFAPLDYEQYF. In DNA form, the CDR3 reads TGTGCCAGCAGCTTTGCCCCCTTAGACTACGAGCAGTACTTC. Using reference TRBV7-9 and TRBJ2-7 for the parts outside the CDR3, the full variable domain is DTGVSQNPRHKITKRGQNVTFRCDPISEHNRLYWYRQTLGQGPEFLTYFQNEAQLEKSRLLSDRFSAERPKGSFSTLEIQRTEQGDSAMYLCASSFAPLDYEQYFGPGTRLTVT.

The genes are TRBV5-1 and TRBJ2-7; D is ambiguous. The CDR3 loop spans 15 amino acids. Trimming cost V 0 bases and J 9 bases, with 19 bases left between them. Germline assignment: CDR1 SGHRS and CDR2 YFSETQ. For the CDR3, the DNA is TGCGCCAGCAGCTTGGCCGGGTGGTCCTACGAGCGGCAGTACTTC. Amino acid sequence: CASSLAGWSYERQYF.

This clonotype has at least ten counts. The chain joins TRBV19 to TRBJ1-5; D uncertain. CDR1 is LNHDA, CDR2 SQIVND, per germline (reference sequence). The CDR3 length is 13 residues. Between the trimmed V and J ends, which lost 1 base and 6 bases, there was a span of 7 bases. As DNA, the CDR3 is TGTGCCAGTAGTATAGGCGTCGGTCAGCCCCAGCATTTT. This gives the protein CASSIGVGQPQHF.

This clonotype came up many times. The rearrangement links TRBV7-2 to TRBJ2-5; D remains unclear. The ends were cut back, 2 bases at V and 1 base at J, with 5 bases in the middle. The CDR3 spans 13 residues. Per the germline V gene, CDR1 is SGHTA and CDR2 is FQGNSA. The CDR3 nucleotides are TGTGCCAGCAGCTTAAACAGCCAAGAGACCCAGTACTTC. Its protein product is CASSLNSQETQYF.

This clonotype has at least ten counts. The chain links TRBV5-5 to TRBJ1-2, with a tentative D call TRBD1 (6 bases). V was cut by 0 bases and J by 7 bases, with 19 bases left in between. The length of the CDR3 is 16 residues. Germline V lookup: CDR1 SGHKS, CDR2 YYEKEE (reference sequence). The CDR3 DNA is TGTGCCAGCAGCTTGGGGGGGGGCGCGGATCAACGTGGCTACACCTTC. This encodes CASSLGGGADQRGYTF.